The 2 T cell receptor beta chains presented below share a single source sample, sequenced in a study of high-grade serous ovarian cancer treatment subgroups. Method: immunoSEQ multiplex PCR; TCRdb's copy keeps in-frame clones and lacks some. The table records about 36,000 clones, 79% of them present only once. Tumor samples were taken before definitive surgery or chemotherapy. Sample: tumor tissue. Every receptor here comes from a human donor with high-grade serous ovarian cancer.

This clone was observed a single time. The gene calls are TRBV7-9 and TRBJ2-7, with no clear D. Germline lookup yields CDR1 SEHNR and CDR2 FQNEAQ (reference sequence). Trimming took off 5 bases at V and 2 bases at J, with 10 bases between the two ends. The CDR3 contains 13 residues. CDR3 protein: CASSPQTTYEQYF. CDR3 nucleotide sequence: TGTGCCAGCAGCCCGCAGACGACCTACGAGCAGTACTTC.

This clone was recorded a few times. The chain is built from TRBV2 and TRBJ2-4; D remains unclear. Trimming left V 3 bases short and J 0 bases short, with 9 bases between. The V gene's germline CDR1 is SNHLY and CDR2 FYNNEI. The CDR3 is 15 residues long. The CDR3: CASSEGGGAKNIQYF. CDR3 nucleotide sequence: TGTGCCAGCAGTGAGGGTGGTGGAGCCAAAAACATTCAGTACTTC.